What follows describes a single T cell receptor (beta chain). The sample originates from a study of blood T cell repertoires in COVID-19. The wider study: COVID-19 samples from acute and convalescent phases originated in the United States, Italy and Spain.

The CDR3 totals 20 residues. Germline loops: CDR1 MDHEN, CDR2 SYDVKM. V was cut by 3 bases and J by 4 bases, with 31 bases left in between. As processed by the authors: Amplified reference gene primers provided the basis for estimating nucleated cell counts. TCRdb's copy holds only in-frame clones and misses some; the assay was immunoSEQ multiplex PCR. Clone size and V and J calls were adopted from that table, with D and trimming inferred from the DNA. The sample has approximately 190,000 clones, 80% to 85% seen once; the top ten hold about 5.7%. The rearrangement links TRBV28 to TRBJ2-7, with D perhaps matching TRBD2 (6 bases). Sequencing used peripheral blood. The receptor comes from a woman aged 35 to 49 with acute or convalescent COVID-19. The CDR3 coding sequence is TGTGCCAGCAGTTTCTTGGATATCGGAGGGGACGAACCACGAAGTTACGAGCAGTACTTC. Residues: CASSFLDIGGDEPRSYEQYF.